These 17 T cell receptor beta chains were sequenced from one sample in a study of siplizumab effects on memory and regulatory T cells. The antigens for these receptors are not known. As described, mixed lymphocyte reaction cells underwent coculture at 37°C for a duration of roughly six days. Profiled with immunoSEQ multiplex PCR; TCRdb holds only in-frame clones, not every one. Of approximately 20,000 clones detected, about 40% appear once; the ten largest clones hold roughly 6.2%. Sequenced input: CFSE-low (dividing) CD4+ T cells sorted from an allogeneic mixed lymphocyte reaction. These receptors came from a human donor in good health; the cells came from an allogeneic mixed lymphocyte reaction. Some clones in this sample may be carry-over from other donors' samples.

This chain connects TRBV7-2 to TRBJ1-5, with 7 nucleotides matching TRBD1. V lost 1 base, J lost 5 bases, and 5 bases stayed unmatched. CDR1 SGHTA and CDR2 FQGNSA come from the germline V gene. The CDR3 runs to 15 residues. The CDR3 loop reads CASSLVTGFDQPQHF. The CDR3 nucleotides read TGTGCCAGCAGCTTAGTGACAGGGTTTGATCAGCCCCAGCATTTT.

This clone counts as medium-sized (0.01 to 0.1%). V usage is TRBV2 and J usage is TRBJ2-7; 10 nucleotides line up with TRBD2. The CDR3 has 16 amino acids. Per germline, CDR1 SNHLY and CDR2 FYNNEI. V was clipped by 4 bases and J by 3 bases; unmatched bases: 9. DNA for the CDR3: TGTGCCAGCAGTGGACAGGCTAGCGGGGGACTCTACGAGCAGTACTTC. It codes for CASSGQASGGLYEQYF.

The chain uses TRBV5-6 and TRBJ1-2, with a possible D match to TRBD1 (5 bases). Germline CDR1 is SGHDT and CDR2 is YYEEEE. Between the trimmed V and J ends, which lost 0 bases and 5 bases, there was a span of 17 bases. The CDR3 spans 16 residues. In DNA, the CDR3 is TGTGCCAGCAGCTTGGGAACAGGCAAACCGTATTATGGCTACACCTTC. Residues: CASSLGTGKPYYGYTF.

This sequence joins TRBV29-1 and TRBJ2-1, with 8 bases fitting TRBD1. J gave up 8 bases and V 6 bases, and 15 bases lay outside the gene matches. Germline values: CDR1 SQVTM, CDR2 ANQGSEA. This CDR3 is 15 amino acids long. DNA for the CDR3: TGCAGCGTCGTCCCCAGGGGGCGCGTAAAGGATGAGCAGTTCTTC. This translates into CSVVPRGRVKDEQFF.

This rearrangement joins TRBV5-4 to TRBJ2-2; D unresolved. Trimming took 0 bases from V and 4 from J, leaving 7 bases between them. Germline-derived CDR1 and CDR2 are SGHNT and YYREEE (reference sequence). The CDR3 is 14 amino acids. For the CDR3, the DNA is TGTGCCAGCAGCTTGGATCTTATCACCGGGGAGCTGTTTTTT. Its protein product is CASSLDLITGELFF.

A few counts support this clone. The chain recombines TRBV10-2 with TRBJ2-7; D gene ambiguous. CDR3 length: 13 amino acids. The germline V and J ends were trimmed by 4 bases and 2 bases, with 9 bases remaining between them. Per germline, CDR1 WSHSY and CDR2 SAAADI. The CDR3 reads CASSVATTYEQYF. In DNA, the CDR3 is TGCGCCAGCAGTGTGGCGACCACCTACGAGCAGTACTTC.

In this sample, this clone turned up a few times. DNA for the CDR3: TGTGCCAGCAGCCCATCCCTAGTCCCGACGATCAATGAGCAGTTCTTC. Amino acids: CASSPSLVPTINEQFF. The chain combines TRBV7-2 with TRBJ2-1; D gene ambiguous. Trimming took off 5 bases at V and 6 bases at J, with 20 bases between the two ends. Germline CDR1 reads SGHTA; CDR2 reads FQGNSA. The CDR3 sequence is 16 residues long.

This clone was seen only a few times. The chain uses TRBV7-9 and TRBJ1-2; no reliable D call. The CDR3 has 14 residues. Trimming took 3 bases from V and 6 from J, leaving 14 bases between them. The germline V gene encodes CDR1 SEHNR and CDR2 FQNEAQ (reference sequence). The CDR3 spells CASSFRREDDGYTF. CDR3 coding DNA: TGTGCCAGCAGCTTTCGTAGGGAGGATGATGGCTACACCTTC.

Sample share makes this clone medium-sized. This CDR3 is also generated by other DNA sequences in the sample. The rearrangement links TRBV10-1 to TRBJ2-2; D unclear. The CDR3 has 12 residues. V was clipped by 3 bases and J by 6 bases, with 5 bases between them. Germline CDR1 WNHNN, CDR2 SYGVQD (reference sequence). This chain's CDR3 is CASSERAGELFF. As DNA, the CDR3 is TGCGCCAGCAGTGAACGTGCCGGGGAGCTGTTTTTT.

This rearrangement joins TRBV18 to TRBJ2-7, with TRBD1 matching over 10 bases. V lost 6 bases to trimming and J lost 2 bases; unmatched junction nucleotides: 4. Germline V CDR1 and CDR2: KGHSH, LQKENI. There are 14 residues in the CDR3. In nucleotides, the CDR3 is TGTGCCAGCTCTTCCGGGACAGGGGCCTACGAGCAGTACTTC. This codes for CASSSGTGAYEQYF.

V gene TRBV6-1 combines with J gene TRBJ2-3, with 7 positions matching TRBD1. The CDR3 has 13 residues. Trimming removed 7 bases from V and 2 bases from J; junction bases left unmatched: 3. Germline CDR1 MNHNS, CDR2 SASEGT. This chain's CDR3 is CASNGQATDTQYF. The CDR3 DNA follows: TGTGCCAGCAATGGACAGGCCACAGATACGCAGTATTTT.

This chain links TRBV7-3 with TRBJ1-2, with D unclear. Germline V gives CDR1 SGHTA, CDR2 FQGTGA. The CDR3 runs to 12 residues. V gave up 6 bases and J gave up 1 base, with 6 bases separating them. The CDR3 sequence: CASRGVNYGYTF. In nucleotides, the CDR3 is TGTGCCAGCAGGGGAGTTAACTATGGCTACACCTTC.

The rearrangement joins TRBV5-1 to TRBJ2-7, with D perhaps given as TRBD1 or TRBD2 (5 bases each). This CDR3 has 13 amino acids. Per the germline V gene, CDR1 is SGHRS and CDR2 is YFSETQ. V was cut by 3 bases and J by 3 bases, with 10 bases left in between. This CDR3 reads CASSSGPGYEQYF. The DNA of the CDR3 is TGCGCCAGCAGCTCGGGACCGGGCTACGAGCAGTACTTC.

The J gene is TRBJ1-5, the V gene TRBV6-1; no reliable D call. Germline CDR1 reads MNHNS; CDR2 reads SASEGT. The CDR3 sequence is 15 residues long. V lost 1 base, J lost 3 bases, and 10 bases lay in between. CDR3 loop: CASSEDGLLNQPQHF. For the CDR3, the DNA is TGTGCCAGCAGTGAAGATGGGCTTCTCAATCAGCCCCAGCATTTT.

The chain is built from TRBV5-5 and TRBJ2-5, with D perhaps TRBD1 or TRBD2 (5 bases each). The V and J ends lost 4 bases and 5 bases respectively, with 18 bases between them. Germline values: CDR1 SGHKS, CDR2 YYEKEE (reference sequence). The CDR3 sequence is 15 residues long. This CDR3 reads CASSLRDQVWETQYF. The CDR3 DNA follows: TGTGCCAGCAGCCTTAGGGACCAAGTTTGGGAGACCCAGTACTTC.

Relative to its sample, this clone is medium-sized. This chain links TRBV4-1 with TRBJ2-7; no firm D call. This CDR3 is 15 amino acids long. Germline V gives CDR1 MGHRA, CDR2 YSYEKL. V was trimmed by 4 bases and J by 5 bases, leaving 18 bases between them. Here the CDR3 DNA reads TGCGCCAGCAGCCGAGACCGAAGCAGCAGGCACGAGCAGTACTTC. Amino acids: CASSRDRSSRHEQYF.

The chain couples TRBV11-1 to TRBJ1-6, with 9 bases identical to TRBD1. Germline values: CDR1 SGHAT, CDR2 FQDESV (reference sequence). With V trimmed by 5 bases and J by 7 bases, 9 bases remained unmatched. The CDR3 spans 16 residues. DNA of the CDR3: TGTGCCAGCAGCCGCCTCGGACAGGGGCCGAATTCACCCCTCCACTTT. Translation gives CASSRLGQGPNSPLHF.